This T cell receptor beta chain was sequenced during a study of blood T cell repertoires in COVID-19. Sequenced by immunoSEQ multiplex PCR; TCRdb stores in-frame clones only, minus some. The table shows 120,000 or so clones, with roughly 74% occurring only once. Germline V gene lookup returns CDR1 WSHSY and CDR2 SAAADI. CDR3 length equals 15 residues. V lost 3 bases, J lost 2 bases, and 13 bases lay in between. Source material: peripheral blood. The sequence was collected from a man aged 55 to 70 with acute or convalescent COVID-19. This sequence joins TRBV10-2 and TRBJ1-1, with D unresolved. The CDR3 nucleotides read TGCGCCAGCAGTGAACCAGGCAGGCCTAACACTGAAGCTTTCTTT. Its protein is CASSEPGRPNTEAFF.